The 24 T cell receptor beta chains in this list originate from one sample, sequenced in a study of Ad26.COV2.S vaccination and SARS-CoV-2 variants. Treatment of the sample: 15 to 20 received Ad26.COV2.S at low or high dose, single or two shots; several received placebo; per-sample allocation not given. Collection of samples fell on day 63 after the first vaccine or placebo injection. Only in-frame clones appear in the TCRdb table, and some are missing; sequencing was by immunoSEQ multiplex PCR. Of 250,000 to 300,000 clones detected, approximately 89% appear once; the ten largest clones hold less than 3.5%. The sequencing used peripheral blood, collected in a trial of Ad26.COV2.S vaccine versus placebo. These receptors were collected from a person between 18 and 60 years old who received the Ad26.COV2.S COVID-19 vaccine or a placebo.

V gene TRBV19 combines with J gene TRBJ2-2, with D maybe TRBD1 (6 bases). The V end lost 5 bases, the J end lost 0 bases, and 16 bases lay between the germline ends. Germline V CDR1 and CDR2: LNHDA, SQIVND (reference sequence). The CDR3 length is 17 residues. The CDR3 spells CASSRYGRGSNTGELFF. In nucleotides, the CDR3 is TGTGCCAGTAGTCGATACGGAAGGGGGTCGAACACCGGGGAGCTGTTTTTT.

The genes are TRBV7-2 and TRBJ2-1; D call uncertain. The germline CDR1 and CDR2 sequences are SGHTA and FQGNSA. V was clipped by 1 base and J by 4 bases, with 8 bases between them. This CDR3 has 14 amino acids. The CDR3 sequence: CASSLDSSYNEQFF. The CDR3 nucleotides read TGTGCCAGCAGCTTAGATAGTTCTTACAATGAGCAGTTCTTC.

The rearrangement uses TRBV6-5 and TRBJ2-7, with TRBD1 matching over 10 bases. CDR1 and CDR2 from the germline V gene are MNHEY and SVGAGI. Trimming at V came to 6 bases and at J to 1 base, leaving 3 bases not matched to a gene. The CDR3 is 14 residues long. In DNA form, the CDR3 reads TGTGCCAGCAGCGCGGGACAGGGGTCCTACGAGCAGTACTTC. It yields the protein CASSAGQGSYEQYF.

This chain joins TRBV4-1 and TRBJ1-4, with TRBD1 matching over 9 bases. The CDR3 has 15 residues. Unmatched junction bases numbered 5, after V lost 4 bases and J lost 5 bases. Per the germline V gene, CDR1 is MGHRA and CDR2 is YSYEKL. The CDR3 sequence: CASSLPGQGNEKLFF. As DNA, the CDR3 is TGCGCCAGCAGCCTCCCGGGACAGGGAAATGAAAAACTGTTTTTT.

This chain joins TRBV18 and TRBJ2-5; the D gene is possibly TRBD2 (6 bases). The V and J ends lost 1 base and 2 bases respectively, with 11 bases between them. The CDR3 is made up of 15 amino acids. Germline assignment: CDR1 KGHSH and CDR2 LQKENI. As DNA, the CDR3 is TGTGCCAGCTCACCACGCGGCCGGGAGCAAGAGACCCAGTACTTC. This gives the protein CASSPRGREQETQYF. Full variable domain (rest looked up from reference TRBV18 and TRBJ2-5): NAGVMQNPRHLVRRRGQEARLRCSPMKGHSHVYWYRQLPEEGLKFMVYLQKENIIDESGMPKERFSAEFPKEGPSILRIQQVVRGDSAAYFCASSPRGREQETQYFGPGTRLLVL.

The rearrangement uses TRBV6-1 and TRBJ2-3, with TRBD1 as a possible D gene (6 bases). The CDR3 is made up of 16 amino acids. Between the trimmed V and J ends, which lost 3 bases and 0 bases, there was a span of 13 bases. CDR1 and CDR2 (germline): MNHNS, SASEGT. CDR3 region: CASSEGHLFSTDTQYF. In DNA, the CDR3 is TGTGCCAGCAGTGAGGGACATCTATTCAGCACAGATACGCAGTATTTT.

This chain joins TRBV10-2 and TRBJ2-2, with D perhaps TRBD1 (6 bases). Germline V gene sequence: CDR1 WSHSY, CDR2 SAAADI. Trimming left V 5 bases short and J 2 bases short, with 12 bases between. There are 15 residues in the CDR3. Here the CDR3 DNA reads TGCGCCAGCAGTCCCGCGACAGGAAACACCGGGGAGCTGTTTTTT. Amino acids: CASSPATGNTGELFF.

The CDR3: CASGNSGSSYEQYF. In nucleotides, the CDR3 is TGTGCCAGCGGAAATAGCGGGAGCTCCTACGAGCAGTACTTC. The V gene is TRBV13, the J gene TRBJ2-7, with TRBD2 matching over 9 bases. The germline V gene has CDR1 PRHDT and CDR2 FYEKMQ (reference sequence). The CDR3 spans 14 residues. Trimming removed 8 bases from V and 0 bases from J; junction bases left unmatched: 5.

J is TRBJ1-1 and V is TRBV25-1, with a tentative D call TRBD1 (6 bases). Germline CDR1 and CDR2: MGHDK and SYGVNS. The CDR3 has 17 residues. Trimming left V 3 bases short and J 4 bases short, with 21 bases between. The DNA of the CDR3 is TGTGCCAGCAGTGATCTGGGACACGACCGAAGGGGCACTGAAGCTTTCTTT. This translates into CASSDLGHDRRGTEAFF.

The V and J genes are TRBV5-1 and TRBJ2-7, with 10 bases matching TRBD2. The CDR3 runs to 13 residues. The ends lost 7 bases at V and 0 bases at J; junction bases unmatched: 1. Per the germline V gene, CDR1 is SGHRS and CDR2 is YFSETQ. In DNA form, the CDR3 reads TGCGCCAGCCGACTAGCGGGCTCCTACGAGCAGTACTTC. Amino acid sequence: CASRLAGSYEQYF.

This clone was counted between two and nine times. The chain employs TRBV19 and TRBJ1-2; possibly TRBD1 for D (5 bases). The germline V gene has CDR1 LNHDA and CDR2 SQIVND (reference sequence). There are 12 residues in the CDR3. With 6 bases removed from V and 4 bases from J, the gap between germline ends came to 9 bases. The CDR3 DNA reads as TGTGCCAGTAGGGCGGGGGGCTATGGCTACACCTTC. Its translation: CASRAGGYGYTF.

This clone was detected once. The chain links TRBV12-5 to TRBJ2-7; unclear D gene. The CDR3 has 14 residues. Germline CDR1 LGHNT, CDR2 FRNRAP. Trimming took 0 bases from V and 2 from J, leaving 8 bases between them. Here the CDR3 reads CASGLVSGPYEQYF. In DNA form, the CDR3 reads TGTGCTAGTGGTTTGGTGTCGGGCCCCTACGAGCAGTACTTC. The whole variable domain, remainder taken from reference TRBV12-5 and TRBJ2-7, is DARVTQTPRHKVTEMGQEVTMRCQPILGHNTVFWYRQTMMQGLELLAYFRNRAPLDDSGMPKDRFSAEMPDATLATLKIQPSEPRDSAVYFCASGLVSGPYEQYFGPGTRLTVT.

This clone was recorded once. The rearrangement uses TRBV19 and TRBJ2-3; no definite D call. Trimming pared 7 bases from V and 4 bases from J, leaving 18 bases between. CDR1 and CDR2 from the germline V gene are LNHDA and SQIVND (reference sequence). This CDR3 is 15 amino acids long. DNA for the CDR3: TGTGCCAGTACCCCCAGAATTAATAGGGCAGATACGCAGTATTTT. Protein product: CASTPRINRADTQYF.

V is TRBV18 and J is TRBJ1-1; D is unclear. V was clipped by 6 bases and J by 1 base, with 15 bases between them. Per the germline V gene, CDR1 is KGHSH and CDR2 is LQKENI. The CDR3 sequence is 15 residues long. The CDR3 coding sequence is TGTGCCAGCTCGCCTAGACCTACTTCGAACACTGAAGCTTTCTTT. This gives the protein CASSPRPTSNTEAFF.

The rearrangement uses TRBV30 and TRBJ1-6; 9 bases fit TRBD1. The CDR3 loop spans 14 amino acids. J gave up 8 bases and V 2 bases, and 4 bases lay outside the gene matches. Germline lookup yields CDR1 GTSNPN and CDR2 SVGIG (reference sequence). The CDR3, as DNA: TGTGCCTGGAGTCCCCGGGACAGGGATTCACCCCTCCACTTT. This translates into CAWSPRDRDSPLHF.

In regard to this clone: Since a much larger clone is just one base distant, this may be a read error. The chain links TRBV7-9 to TRBJ2-2; unclear D gene. The CDR3 consists of 12 residues. Germline CDR1 is SEHNR and CDR2 is FQNEAQ (reference sequence). V was cut by 1 base and J by 6 bases, with 3 bases left in between. The CDR3 region is CASSLDSGELFF. The CDR3 nucleotides are TGTGCCAGCAGCTTAGATTCCGGGGAGCTGTTTTTT.

This chain joins TRBV5-1 and TRBJ2-5; 12 nucleotides align to TRBD2. V shed 4 bases and J 4 bases; nucleotides not matched to a gene: 5. Looked up from germline, CDR1 is SGHRS and CDR2 is YFSETQ. The CDR3 extends over 15 amino acids. This chain's CDR3 is CASSTGTSGPETQYF. The CDR3, as DNA: TGCGCCAGCAGCACTGGGACTAGCGGGCCAGAGACCCAGTACTTC.

This clone is a singleton in its sample. This chain joins TRBV5-4 and TRBJ2-6; D not resolved. This CDR3 region has 19 residues. Germline assignment: CDR1 SGHNT and CDR2 YYREEE (reference sequence). Trimming removed 3 bases from V and 0 bases from J, with 19 bases in between. The CDR3 DNA follows: TGTGCCAGCAGCTCTCCCGGGCCAACCGTCAGCTCTGGGGCCAACGTCCTGACTTTC. It is translated as CASSSPGPTVSSGANVLTF. Using reference TRBV5-4 and TRBJ2-6 for the parts outside the CDR3, the full variable domain is ETGVTQSPTHLIKTRGQQVTLRCSSQSGHNTVSWYQQALGQGPQFIFQYYREEENGRGNFPPRFSGLQFPNYSSELNVNALELDDSALYLCASSSPGPTVSSGANVLTFGAGSRLTVL.

V and J are TRBV9 and TRBJ1-2; 9 nucleotides align to TRBD1. CDR3 length equals 17 residues. Unmatched junction bases numbered 13, after V lost 6 bases and J lost 1 base. CDR1 and CDR2 from the germline V gene are SGDLS and YYNGEE. CDR3: CASTPGTGSLFNYGYTF. As DNA, the CDR3 is TGTGCCAGCACTCCCGGGACAGGGAGCCTCTTTAACTATGGCTACACCTTC.

Concerning this clone itself: In the same sample, other DNA sequences code for this CDR3. V gene TRBV7-3 combines with J gene TRBJ2-1; TRBD2 matches at 10 bases. CDR1 is SGHTA and CDR2 is FQGTGA in the germline V gene. The CDR3 runs 16 residues. J was trimmed by 4 bases and V by 2 bases; bases with no gene match: 5. CDR3 amino acids: CASSLRPSGGYNEQFF. In nucleotides, the CDR3 is TGTGCCAGCAGCTTACGGCCTAGCGGGGGATACAATGAGCAGTTCTTC.

The chain has TRBV18 and TRBJ1-1; 8 bases align to TRBD1. Germline CDR1 is KGHSH and CDR2 is LQKENI. This CDR3 spans 15 amino acids. Trimming took 1 base from V and 1 from J; bases not matched to a gene: 2. CDR3 nucleotides: TGTGCCAGCTCACCACTGGACAGGGAGAACACTGAAGCTTTCTTT. Its translation: CASSPLDRENTEAFF.

This clone was counted a single time. The V and J genes are TRBV7-2 and TRBJ2-2; no clear D. Per germline, CDR1 SGHTA and CDR2 FQGNSA. CDR3 length: 11 residues. The V end was cut by 5 bases, the J end by 7 bases, with 5 bases between. The CDR3 DNA sequence: TGTGCCAGCAGCCGCGGCGGGGAGCTGTTTTTT. This gives the protein CASSRGGELFF.

The table lists this clone with a few counts. The chain recombines TRBV7-9 with TRBJ2-5; 14 bases agree with TRBD2. Germline trimming cut 3 bases from V and 2 bases from J; bases unmatched to any gene: 2. This CDR3 is built from 16 residues. Germline CDR1 is SEHNR and CDR2 is FQNEAQ (reference sequence). The CDR3 loop reads CASSFGLAGGQETQYF. CDR3 DNA: TGTGCCAGCAGCTTTGGACTAGCGGGAGGACAAGAGACCCAGTACTTC.

This chain links TRBV12-3 or TRBV12-4 with TRBJ2-7, with a weak D call TRBD2 (6 bases). The CDR3 length is 12 residues. Between the trimmed V and J ends, which lost 5 bases and 12 bases, there was a span of 17 bases. DNA of the CDR3: TGTGCCAGCAGTCCTCCTGGACTATTGCCGTACTTC. It codes for CASSPPGLLPYF.